This entry features one T cell receptor (beta chain) sequence. The antigen remains undetermined. This entry belongs to a study of T cell responses to AZD1222 COVID-19 vaccine. Study in general: Pooling was applied to second doses at about 4 or about 12 weeks. Study-wide findings and caveats: It was only after the peak T cell response that any repertoires were sampled. Two AZD1222 administrations were followed by greater Spike-specific TCR breadth and depth. White British ancestry dominated among donors, who included more females, and clonal diversity was possibly underestimated.

Germline V gene lookup returns CDR1 MNHEY and CDR2 SMNVEV (reference sequence). The CDR3 length is 12 residues. Between the trimmed V and J ends, which lost 2 bases and 5 bases, there was a span of 7 bases. Some clones are missing from TCRdb's copy, which holds only in-frame ones; the method was immunoSEQ multiplex PCR. The sample lists about 150,000 clones; approximately 88% were seen once. The source was peripheral blood, collected on day 0 of AZD1222 vaccination. The chain has TRBV27 and TRBJ2-7; D ambiguous. The receptor was isolated from an adult in good health. CDR3 sequence (DNA): TGTGCCAGCAGTTTACCCCCCCACGAGCAGTACTTC. Translated, it gives CASSLPPHEQYF.